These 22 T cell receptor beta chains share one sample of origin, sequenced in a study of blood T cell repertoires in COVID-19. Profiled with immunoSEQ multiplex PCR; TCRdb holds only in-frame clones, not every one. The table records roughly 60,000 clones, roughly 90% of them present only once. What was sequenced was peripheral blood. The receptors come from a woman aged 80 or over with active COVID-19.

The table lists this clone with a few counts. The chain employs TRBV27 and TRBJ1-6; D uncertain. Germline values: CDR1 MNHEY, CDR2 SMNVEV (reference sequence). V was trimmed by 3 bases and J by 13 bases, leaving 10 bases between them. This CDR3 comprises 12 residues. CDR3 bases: TGTGCCAGCAGTTTCGCGGGGAATCCCCTCCACTTT. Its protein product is CASSFAGNPLHF.

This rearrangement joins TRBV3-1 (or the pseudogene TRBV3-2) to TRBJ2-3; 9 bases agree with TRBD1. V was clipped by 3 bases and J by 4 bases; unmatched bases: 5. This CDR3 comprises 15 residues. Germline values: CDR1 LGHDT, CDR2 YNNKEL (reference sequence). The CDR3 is CASSQDRGSSDTQYF. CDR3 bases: TGTGCCAGCAGCCAGGACAGGGGCTCGTCAGATACGCAGTATTTT.

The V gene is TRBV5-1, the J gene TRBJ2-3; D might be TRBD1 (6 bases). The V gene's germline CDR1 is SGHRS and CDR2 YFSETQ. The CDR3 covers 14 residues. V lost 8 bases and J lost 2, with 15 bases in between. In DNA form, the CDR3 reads TGCGCCAGAAGAAACAGGGAATACACAGATACGCAGTATTTT. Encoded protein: CARRNREYTDTQYF.

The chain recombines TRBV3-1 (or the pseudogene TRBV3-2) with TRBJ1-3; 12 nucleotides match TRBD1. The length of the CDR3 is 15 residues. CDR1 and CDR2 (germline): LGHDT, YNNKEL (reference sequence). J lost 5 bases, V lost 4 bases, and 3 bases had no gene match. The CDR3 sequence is CASSPGTGGRNTIYF. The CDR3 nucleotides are TGTGCCAGCAGCCCCGGGACAGGGGGCCGAAACACCATATATTTT.

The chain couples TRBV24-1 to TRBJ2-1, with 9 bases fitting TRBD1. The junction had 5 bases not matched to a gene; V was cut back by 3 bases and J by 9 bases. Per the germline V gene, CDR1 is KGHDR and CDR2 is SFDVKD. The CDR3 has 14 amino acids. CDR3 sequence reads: CATSDPGTGLEQFF. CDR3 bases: TGTGCCACCAGTGATCCCGGGACAGGGCTTGAGCAGTTCTTC.

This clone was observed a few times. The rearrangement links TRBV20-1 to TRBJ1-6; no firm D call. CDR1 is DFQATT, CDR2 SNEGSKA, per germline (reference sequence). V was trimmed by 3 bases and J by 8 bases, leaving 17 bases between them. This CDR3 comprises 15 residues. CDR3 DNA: TGCAGTGCTAGTACCGGGGTAGTTTCCGATTCACCCCTCCACTTT. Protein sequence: CSASTGVVSDSPLHF.

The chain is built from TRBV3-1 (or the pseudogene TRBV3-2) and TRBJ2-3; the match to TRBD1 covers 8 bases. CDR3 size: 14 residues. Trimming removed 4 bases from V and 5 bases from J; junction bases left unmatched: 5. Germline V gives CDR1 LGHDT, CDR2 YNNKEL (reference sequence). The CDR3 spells CASSPGQGRDTQYF. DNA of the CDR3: TGTGCCAGCAGCCCCGGACAGGGTAGAGATACGCAGTATTTT.

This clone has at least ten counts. As DNA, the CDR3 is TGTGCCAGCAGCTTTTCTACAGGGTCCGAGCAGTACTTC. It yields the protein CASSFSTGSEQYF. The gene calls are TRBV11-3 and TRBJ2-7, with D perhaps matching TRBD1 (6 bases). The CDR3 length is 13 residues. The V gene lost 3 bases and the J gene lost 6 bases, with 12 bases spanning the gap. Per germline, CDR1 SGHNT and CDR2 YENEEA.

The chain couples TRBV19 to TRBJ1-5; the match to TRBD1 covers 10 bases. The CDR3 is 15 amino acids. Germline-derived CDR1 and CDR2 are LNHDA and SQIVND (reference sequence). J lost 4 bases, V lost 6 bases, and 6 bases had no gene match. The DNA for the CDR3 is TGTGCCAGTAGATCGACAGGGGGCGGGAATCAGCCCCAGCATTTT. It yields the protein CASRSTGGGNQPQHF.

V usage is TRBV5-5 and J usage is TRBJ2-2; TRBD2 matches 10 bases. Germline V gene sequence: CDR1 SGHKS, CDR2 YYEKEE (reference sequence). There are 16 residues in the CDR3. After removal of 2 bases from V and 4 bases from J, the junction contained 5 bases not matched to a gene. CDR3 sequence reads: CASSFLAGASTGELFF. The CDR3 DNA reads TGTGCCAGCAGCTTCCTAGCGGGAGCGAGCACCGGGGAGCTGTTTTTT.

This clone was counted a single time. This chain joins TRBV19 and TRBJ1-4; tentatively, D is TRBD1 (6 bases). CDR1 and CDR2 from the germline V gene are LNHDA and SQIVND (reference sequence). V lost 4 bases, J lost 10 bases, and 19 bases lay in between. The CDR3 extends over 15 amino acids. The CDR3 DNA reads TGTGCCAGTAGTACCTCACCAACAGGGCTGGGAAAACTGTTTTTT. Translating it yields CASSTSPTGLGKLFF. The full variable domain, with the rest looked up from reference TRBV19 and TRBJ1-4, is DGGITQSPKYLFRKEGQNVTLSCEQNLNHDAMYWYRQDPGQGLRLIYYSQIVNDFQKGDIAEGYSVSREKKESFPLTVTSAQKNPTAFYLCASSTSPTGLGKLFFGSGTQLSVL.

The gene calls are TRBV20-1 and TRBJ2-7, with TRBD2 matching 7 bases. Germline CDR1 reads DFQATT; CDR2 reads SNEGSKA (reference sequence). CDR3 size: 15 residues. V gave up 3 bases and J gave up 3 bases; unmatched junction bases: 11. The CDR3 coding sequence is TGCAGTGCTAGTGCGCTAGCGGCCAAGAGCTACGAGCAGTACTTC. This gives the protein CSASALAAKSYEQYF.

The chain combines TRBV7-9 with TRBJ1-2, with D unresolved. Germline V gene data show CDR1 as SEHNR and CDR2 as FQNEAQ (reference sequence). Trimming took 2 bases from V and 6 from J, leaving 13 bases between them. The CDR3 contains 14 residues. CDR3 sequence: CASSLFGRENGYTF. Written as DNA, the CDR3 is TGTGCCAGCAGCTTATTCGGGAGAGAAAATGGCTACACCTTC. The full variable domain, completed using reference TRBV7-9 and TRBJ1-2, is DTGVSQNPRHKITKRGQNVTFRCDPISEHNRLYWYRQTLGQGPEFLTYFQNEAQLEKSRLLSDRFSAERPKGSFSTLEIQRTEQGDSAMYLCASSLFGRENGYTFGSGTRLTVV.

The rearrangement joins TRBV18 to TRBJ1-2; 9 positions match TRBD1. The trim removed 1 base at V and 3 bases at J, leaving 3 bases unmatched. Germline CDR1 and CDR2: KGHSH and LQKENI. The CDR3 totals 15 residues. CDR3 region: CASSPRGDRDYGYTF. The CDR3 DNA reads TGTGCCAGCTCACCACGAGGGGACAGGGACTATGGCTACACCTTC.

CDR3 sequence (DNA): TGTGCCAGCAGCCCAGGGACTAGCGGGTCCTACAATGAGCAGTTCTTC. Amino acids: CASSPGTSGSYNEQFF. This sequence joins TRBV7-9 and TRBJ2-1; 12 nucleotides line up with TRBD2. Germline CDR1 and CDR2: SEHNR and FQNEAQ (reference sequence). Germline trimming cut 5 bases from V and 1 base from J; bases unmatched to any gene: 3. The CDR3 covers 16 residues.

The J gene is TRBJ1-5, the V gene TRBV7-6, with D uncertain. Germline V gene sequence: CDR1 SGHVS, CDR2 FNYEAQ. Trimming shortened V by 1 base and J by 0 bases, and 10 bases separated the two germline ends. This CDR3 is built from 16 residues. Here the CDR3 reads CASSLGSGYSNQPQHF. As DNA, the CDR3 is TGTGCCAGCAGCTTAGGGAGTGGTTATAGCAATCAGCCCCAGCATTTT.

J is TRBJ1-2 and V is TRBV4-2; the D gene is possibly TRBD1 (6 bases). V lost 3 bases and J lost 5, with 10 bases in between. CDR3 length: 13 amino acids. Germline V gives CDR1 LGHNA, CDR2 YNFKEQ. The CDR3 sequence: CASSQGAEYGYTF. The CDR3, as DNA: TGTGCCAGCAGCCAGGGGGCGGAGTATGGCTACACCTTC.

CDR3 coding DNA: TGTGCCAGTAGTAGGAGGGGGGGAACAGGGAAAGTGGCTTTCTTT. Translating gives CASSRRGGTGKVAFF. This chain uses TRBV19 with TRBJ1-1; a weak D match, TRBD1 (6 bases). Germline CDR1 is LNHDA and CDR2 is SQIVND (reference sequence). The CDR3 covers 15 residues. V was shortened by 4 bases and J by 11 bases, with 23 bases between the two germline ends.

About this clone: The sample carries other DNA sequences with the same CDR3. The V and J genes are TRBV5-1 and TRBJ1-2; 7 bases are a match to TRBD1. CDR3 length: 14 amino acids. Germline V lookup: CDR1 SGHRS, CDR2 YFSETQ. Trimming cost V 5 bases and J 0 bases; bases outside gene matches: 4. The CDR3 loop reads CASSPGTANYGYTF. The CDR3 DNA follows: TGCGCCAGCAGTCCCGGGACAGCTAACTATGGCTACACCTTC.

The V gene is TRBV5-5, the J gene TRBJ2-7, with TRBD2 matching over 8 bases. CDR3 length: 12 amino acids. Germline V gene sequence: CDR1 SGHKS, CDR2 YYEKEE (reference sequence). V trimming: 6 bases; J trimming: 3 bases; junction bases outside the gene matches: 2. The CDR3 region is CASMGLVYEQYF. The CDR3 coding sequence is TGTGCCAGCATGGGACTAGTCTACGAGCAGTACTTC.

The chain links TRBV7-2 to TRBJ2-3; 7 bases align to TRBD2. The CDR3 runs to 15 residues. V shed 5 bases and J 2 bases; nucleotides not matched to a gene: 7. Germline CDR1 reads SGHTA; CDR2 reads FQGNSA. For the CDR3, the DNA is TGTGCCAGCAGCCTCCCTAGCGGTCCCACAGATACGCAGTATTTT. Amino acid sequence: CASSLPSGPTDTQYF.

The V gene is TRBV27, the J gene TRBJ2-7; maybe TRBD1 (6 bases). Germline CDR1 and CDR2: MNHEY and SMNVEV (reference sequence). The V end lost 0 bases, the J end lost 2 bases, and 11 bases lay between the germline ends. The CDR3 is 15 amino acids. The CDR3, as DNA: TGTGCCAGCAGTTTATCGCAGGGGAGCCCCTACGAGCAGTACTTC. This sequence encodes CASSLSQGSPYEQYF.